This entry concerns a single T cell receptor (beta chain). This specimen belongs to a study of blood T cell repertoires in COVID-19. The CDR3 length is 13 residues. V was pared by 3 bases and J by 7 bases, with 10 bases between. Germline CDR1 is LNHDA and CDR2 is SQIVND (reference sequence). Libraries were prepared by immunoSEQ multiplex PCR; TCRdb keeps only in-frame clonotypes and omits some of them. The sample records under 200,000 clones, roughly four fifths being singletons. The source is a man aged 50-60 years who had recovered from COVID-19. The specimen sequenced was PBMCs or T cells enriched from blood (not recorded which). V is TRBV19 and J is TRBJ1-5, with TRBD1 as a possible D gene (5 bases). As DNA, the CDR3 is TGTGCCAGTAGTATTGGGGGGGGACAGCCCCAGCATTTT. Amino acids: CASSIGGGQPQHF.